The 27 T cell receptor beta chains given below trace back to one sample, sequenced in a study of T cells in localized non-small cell lung cancer. Assay used: immunoSEQ multiplex PCR; TCRdb lists only in-frame clones, some missing. The table lists about 9,600 clones, 90% of them singletons. Sequenced here: peripheral blood, sampled before any cancer treatment. These receptors all stem from a male donor aged 60 or over with stage III squamous cell lung carcinoma.

This sequence joins TRBV5-4 and TRBJ2-2; D gene unclear. The CDR3 totals 14 residues. Germline CDR1 is SGHNT and CDR2 is YYREEE (reference sequence). V was cut by 4 bases and J by 2 bases, with 9 bases left in between. CDR3 nucleotides: TGTGCCAGCAGCAAGGAACCTAACACCGGGGAGCTGTTTTTT. Amino acid sequence: CASSKEPNTGELFF.

This chain joins TRBV5-1 and TRBJ1-5; D may be TRBD1 (5 bases). V gave up 2 bases and J gave up 2 bases, with 14 bases separating them. The CDR3 is made up of 16 amino acids. Germline CDR1 is SGHRS and CDR2 is YFSETQ. CDR3 nucleotide sequence: TGCGCCAGCAGCTTCGCTCCGGGACGGGGCAATCAGCCCCAGCATTTT. Translated: CASSFAPGRGNQPQHF.

The rearrangement joins TRBV28 to TRBJ2-3; no clear D gene. The CDR3 has 13 amino acids. V shed 6 bases and J shed 3 bases, with 10 bases lying between them. CDR1 and CDR2 from the germline V gene are MDHEN and SYDVKM. The DNA for the CDR3 is TGTGCCAGCAGCCGAACTTGGACAGATACGCAGTATTTT. This sequence encodes CASSRTWTDTQYF.

The chain joins TRBV5-4 to TRBJ1-1; the D is unclear. The V end was cut by 4 bases, the J end by 8 bases, with 9 bases between. The CDR3 is 11 amino acids. Germline loops: CDR1 SGHNT, CDR2 YYREEE (reference sequence). The CDR3 here is CASSRAGEAFF. The DNA of the CDR3 is TGTGCCAGCAGCCGAGCGGGAGAAGCTTTCTTT.

The rearrangement links TRBV4-3 to TRBJ1-6; 9 bases match TRBD1. After removal of 4 bases from V and 5 bases from J, the junction contained 6 bases not matched to a gene. The germline CDR1 and CDR2 sequences are LGHNA and YSLEER. The CDR3 has 16 amino acids. CDR3 in DNA: TGCGCCAGCAGCCCGCAACGACAGGGGGATAATTCACCCCTCCACTTT. Amino acids: CASSPQRQGDNSPLHF.

This chain connects TRBV19 to TRBJ2-3; D is perhaps TRBD1 (8 bases). Per germline, CDR1 LNHDA and CDR2 SQIVND (reference sequence). V gave up 6 bases and J gave up 0 bases, with 16 bases separating them. The CDR3 loop spans 16 amino acids. CDR3 nucleotides: TGTGCCAGTAGGGACAGGGAGGGGTTTAGCACAGATACGCAGTATTTT. It yields the protein CASRDREGFSTDTQYF.

This chain joins TRBV6-6 and TRBJ2-6; TRBD1 matches at 8 bases. CDR3 length: 15 residues. CDR1 and CDR2 (germline): MNHNY, SVGAGI (reference sequence). V dropped 7 bases and J dropped 2; count of bases not matched to a gene: 4. In DNA form, the CDR3 reads TGTGCCAGCACCCTGGACAGGGCTGGGGCCAACGTCCTGACTTTC. It specifies CASTLDRAGANVLTF.

The chain carries TRBV4-2 and TRBJ2-6, with D maybe TRBD1 (6 bases). V lost 0 bases to trimming and J lost 0 bases, with 12 bases between them. From germline, CDR1 is LGHNA and CDR2 YNFKEQ. The CDR3 contains 18 residues. The CDR3 sequence: CASSQETGQRSGANVLTF. CDR3 nucleotides: TGTGCCAGCAGCCAAGAAACAGGGCAGCGCTCTGGGGCCAACGTCCTGACTTTC.

The chain links TRBV25-1 to TRBJ1-1; D ambiguous. The CDR3 is 13 amino acids. Germline lookup yields CDR1 MGHDK and CDR2 SYGVNS. V gave up 8 bases and J gave up 0 bases, with 10 bases separating them. The CDR3, as DNA: TGTGCCAGCGTTACAGAGATGAACACTGAAGCTTTCTTT. It specifies CASVTEMNTEAFF.

This chain links TRBV7-9 with TRBJ1-6, with D perhaps TRBD1 (5 bases). The V and J ends lost 4 bases and 10 bases respectively, with 11 bases between them. Germline CDR1 and CDR2: SEHNR and FQNEAQ (reference sequence). This CDR3 has 13 amino acids. The CDR3 DNA reads as TGTGCCAGCAGCTCGGAGGGGCGATCACCCCTCCACTTT. This translates into CASSSEGRSPLHF.

This clone was counted between two and nine times. This chain joins TRBV5-1 and TRBJ1-1, with TRBD1 matching over 9 bases. Germline assignment: CDR1 SGHRS and CDR2 YFSETQ. CDR3 size: 14 residues. J gave up 3 bases and V 7 bases, and 7 bases lay outside the gene matches. CDR3 bases: TGCGCCAGCCGACAGGGGGGCATGGACACTGAAGCTTTCTTT. Its translation is CASRQGGMDTEAFF.

The V gene is TRBV7-3, the J gene TRBJ2-2; 12 bases line up with TRBD2. This CDR3 has 16 amino acids. Germline CDR1 reads SGHTA; CDR2 reads FQGTGA. Losses at the gene ends were 5 bases for V and 1 base for J; bases not matched to a gene: 2. The CDR3, as DNA: TGTGCCAGCAGCCCGGGACTAGCGGGGAACACCGGGGAGCTGTTTTTT. Its translation: CASSPGLAGNTGELFF.

The chain combines TRBV4-2 with TRBJ1-4, with 7 bases matching TRBD1. The CDR3 totals 18 residues. The J segment lost 0 bases and the V segment lost 6 bases, leaving 13 bases of the junction unmatched. Germline V lookup: CDR1 LGHNA, CDR2 YNFKEQ. In nucleotides, the CDR3 is TGTGCCAGCAGTTCAAGACCTTCAGGGGGAGCAACTAATGAAAAACTGTTTTTT. Translating gives CASSSRPSGGATNEKLFF.

The chain couples TRBV19 to TRBJ1-3, with D tentatively TRBD1 (6 bases). The germline V and J ends were trimmed by 7 bases and 0 bases, with 10 bases remaining between them. Germline V lookup: CDR1 LNHDA, CDR2 SQIVND (reference sequence). CDR3 length: 14 residues. The DNA of the CDR3 is TGTGCCAGTACCAGGGGCGGCTCTGGAAACACCATATATTTT. Amino acid sequence: CASTRGGSGNTIYF.

The J gene is TRBJ2-5, the V gene TRBV4-3, with D possibly being TRBD1 (5 bases). Trimming left V 0 bases short and J 2 bases short, with 10 bases between. In germline, CDR1 is LGHNA, CDR2 YSLEER. This CDR3 is built from 15 residues. The CDR3 spells CASSQDTRQQETQYF. CDR3 DNA: TGCGCCAGCAGCCAAGATACCCGACAGCAAGAGACCCAGTACTTC.

The chain employs TRBV11-2 and TRBJ2-7; 7 bases line up with TRBD2. The CDR3 is 18 residues long. V lost 0 bases and J lost 3; bases outside the gene matches: 14. Germline V lookup: CDR1 SGHAT, CDR2 FQNNGV. CDR3 nucleotide sequence: TGTGCCAGCAGCTTAGAGGCCCGATCCAGCGGGGTGTTCTACGAGCAGTACTTC. Residues: CASSLEARSSGVFYEQYF.

This rearrangement joins TRBV18 to TRBJ1-1, with D perhaps TRBD1 (5 bases). Germline assignment: CDR1 KGHSH and CDR2 LQKENI. The ends were cut back, 2 bases at V and 1 base at J, with 14 bases in the middle. The CDR3 contains 16 residues. The CDR3 loop reads CASSPKINGGNTEAFF. In nucleotides, the CDR3 is TGTGCCAGCTCACCAAAAATAAATGGGGGGAACACTGAAGCTTTCTTT. Full variable domain (outside the CDR3, taken from reference TRBV18 and TRBJ1-1): NAGVMQNPRHLVRRRGQEARLRCSPMKGHSHVYWYRQLPEEGLKFMVYLQKENIIDESGMPKERFSAEFPKEGPSILRIQQVVRGDSAAYFCASSPKINGGNTEAFFGQGTRLTVV.

V gene TRBV19 combines with J gene TRBJ2-7; D possibly corresponds to TRBD1 (6 bases). V lost 5 bases and J 2 bases, leaving 10 bases between the germline ends. The germline gives CDR1 LNHDA, CDR2 SQIVND (reference sequence). This CDR3 has 13 amino acids. The CDR3 DNA reads as TGTGCCAGTAGTCGTGGGGACACCTACGAGCAGTACTTC. Its translation is CASSRGDTYEQYF.

The V call is TRBV7-8, the J call TRBJ1-2, with 7 nucleotides matching TRBD1. Per the germline V gene, CDR1 is SGHVS and CDR2 is FQNEAQ. This CDR3 is built from 15 residues. With 7 bases clipped from V and 4 bases from J, the junction kept 12 bases outside the gene matches. CDR3 sequence reads: CASTGTDKLPYGYTF. DNA for the CDR3: TGTGCCAGCACTGGGACAGATAAACTTCCCTATGGCTACACCTTC.

This sequence joins TRBV9 and TRBJ2-5; D gene uncertain. V lost 4 bases and J 3 bases, leaving 10 bases between the germline ends. Germline assignment: CDR1 SGDLS and CDR2 YYNGEE. The CDR3 consists of 13 residues. The CDR3, as DNA: TGTGCCAGCAGCTCGGGCCGAGAAGAGACCCAGTACTTC. It is translated as CASSSGREETQYF.

The chain employs TRBV7-8 and TRBJ1-6, with D hard to call. CDR1 is SGHVS, CDR2 FQNEAQ, per germline. The V and J ends lost 3 bases and 7 bases respectively, with 4 bases between them. The CDR3 has 12 amino acids. The CDR3 is CASSFPNSPLHF. The CDR3 DNA reads TGTGCCAGCAGCTTTCCAAATTCACCCCTCCACTTT. Complete variable domain (other parts from reference TRBV7-8 and TRBJ1-6): GAGVSQSPRYKVAKRGQDVALRCDPISGHVSLFWYQQALGQGPEFLTYFQNEAQLDKSGLPSDRFFAERPEGSVSTLKIQRTQQEDSAVYLCASSFPNSPLHFGNGTRLTVT.

This chain joins TRBV11-2 and TRBJ2-7, with 7 bases matching TRBD1. CDR1 and CDR2 from the germline V gene are SGHAT and FQNNGV. CDR3 size: 14 residues. V lost 5 bases to trimming and J lost 0 bases; unmatched junction nucleotides: 4. The CDR3 DNA reads TGTGCCAGCAGCGTACAGGGGACCTCCTACGAGCAGTACTTC. Encoded protein: CASSVQGTSYEQYF.

This sequence joins TRBV7-9 and TRBJ1-1, with 9 bases matching TRBD1. The CDR3 has 14 residues. Per the germline V gene, CDR1 is SEHNR and CDR2 is FQNEAQ (reference sequence). V was pared by 2 bases and J by 8 bases, with 6 bases of the junction left unmatched. CDR3 region: CASSLPGQGKEAFF. CDR3 DNA: TGTGCCAGCAGCTTACCGGGACAGGGAAAGGAAGCTTTCTTT.

V and J are TRBV9 and TRBJ2-7; 9 bases are shared with TRBD1. V dropped 2 bases and J dropped 3; count of bases not matched to a gene: 9. The germline V gene has CDR1 SGDLS and CDR2 YYNGEE. This CDR3 spans 16 amino acids. CDR3 coding DNA: TGTGCCAGCAGCGTGGGTTCGACAGGGGGATTCTACGAGCAGTACTTC. This gives the protein CASSVGSTGGFYEQYF. Using reference TRBV9 and TRBJ2-7 for the parts outside the CDR3, the full variable domain is DSGVTQTPKHLITATGQRVTLRCSPRSGDLSVYWYQQSLDQGLQFLIQYYNGEERAKGNILERFSAQQFPDLHSELNLSSLELGDSALYFCASSVGSTGGFYEQYFGPGTRLTVT.

This rearrangement joins TRBV27 to TRBJ2-3, with 10 bases that match TRBD1. V dropped 5 bases and J dropped 1; count of bases not matched to a gene: 12. The CDR3 covers 18 residues. Per germline, CDR1 MNHEY and CDR2 SMNVEV (reference sequence). This CDR3 reads CASSPLRPTGGGTDTQYF. CDR3 nucleotide sequence: TGTGCCAGCAGTCCTCTCCGACCGACAGGGGGCGGCACAGATACGCAGTATTTT.

V gene TRBV19 combines with J gene TRBJ1-6; D possibly corresponds to TRBD1 (6 bases). The CDR3 covers 17 residues. Germline assignment: CDR1 LNHDA and CDR2 SQIVND (reference sequence). Between the trimmed V and J ends, which lost 7 bases and 0 bases, there was a span of 16 bases. This chain's CDR3 is CASMGQSPSSYNSPLHF. The CDR3 bases are TGTGCCAGTATGGGACAATCTCCCAGCTCCTATAATTCACCCCTCCACTTT.

This clone was seen more than once but under ten times. The rearrangement uses TRBV5-1 and TRBJ1-1; 8 bases are a match to TRBD1. The CDR3 is 15 amino acids. Trimming removed 2 bases from V and 4 bases from J; junction bases left unmatched: 7. Germline CDR1 is SGHRS and CDR2 is YFSETQ. The CDR3 here is CASSLHDRGVTEAFF. The CDR3 bases are TGCGCCAGCAGCTTACATGACAGGGGCGTCACTGAAGCTTTCTTT.